This TCR beta chain was sequenced for a study of cytomegalovirus exposure and HLA in healthy donors (dated by TCRdb to 2015 to 2018). As for the study more broadly: An earlier analysis of approximately 640 of the donors reported 250 to 300 Gb of sequence data and 117 million unique TCR beta sequences from about 200 million T cells. Both class I and class II loci were covered by HLA typing, at four-digit resolution. The study combined high-throughput TCR immunosequencing, statistical association of individual TCRs with disease status, and machine learning to predict cytomegalovirus infection status. An earlier analysis of 587 of the donors applied high-throughput TCR beta sequencing to assess whether each TCR beta V gene segment acted as functional or pseudogenic. Around 300 gigabases of sequencing data and tens of millions of unique TCR sequences were included in an early release covering about 700 HLA-typed donors. Rather than drawing on any new phenotypic data, the later analysis identified candidate immune exposures from TCR beta sequences and the way those sequences occurred across donors. Genome-wide SNP genotypes for about three fifths of the roughly 700 donors were used in a later genetic analysis, which treated that subset as a discovery cohort. Along with the 666-subject first cohort, a separate validation cohort of over 90 different subjects was used. The study aimed to test whether cataloging public T cell receptors could reveal signatures of past pathogen exposure. All discovery cohort repertoires had been generated using a single sequencing platform. Among roughly 400 genotyped donors of the cohort, an average of around 240,000 unique TCR beta nucleotide sequences was sequenced per donor, of which about 19% were non-productive. Typing coverage varied by locus: about 620-630 donors for A, B, C, DRB1 and DQB1; approximately 520 for DQA1; over 600 for DPA1; around 450 for DPB1. The study used immunosequencing to profile the T cell repertoires of around 600 subjects and linked those repertoires to cytomegalovirus serostatus. Donor age, sex, ethnicity and CMV serostatus were compiled alongside the repertoire data. A later analysis re-examined previously published TCR beta repertoires from 610 or so donors and added high-resolution HLA genotyping to investigate patterns of TCR occurrence. About five DR-DQ haplotypes were treated as single units for association and clustering because of strong linkage in the cohort. Of the roughly 410 genotyped donors, approximately 80% were placed in the genetic ancestry cluster associated with self-reported Caucasian donors.

What the authors observed across the whole study: Roughly uniform sequencing depth across donors was assumed in presence/absence analyses, although this assumption may not hold. It was suggested by the authors that the approach could potentially be generalized to other disease states and immunological phenotypes. Compared with the approximately 700-donor mean, donors in an Asian-associated ancestry cluster had fewer N-insertions in productive TCRs, according to a later genetic analysis. A later analysis found that TCR association rates varied across HLA loci, with DRB1 alleles showing the most associated TCRs and HLA-C alleles the fewest. Three of the identified cytomegalovirus-associated TCR beta chains were confirmed in vitro to be specific for cytomegalovirus antigens. Cytomegalovirus status was reported to be diagnosed by the classifier with high specificity and sensitivity in both the original and validation cohorts. In an earlier analysis of more than 500 of the donors, most TCR beta V segments appeared in productive rearrangements about 87% or about 30% of the time, broadly matching IMGT annotations. Assigning TCR associations to individual alleles was difficult when HLA alleles, especially DR and DQ, strongly co-occurred. HLA typing was unavailable for some donors at each locus, so association tests used only the typed subset. Most TCR sequences were observed very rarely across donors, whereas some public TCRs were present in many individuals. The study gave a list of more than 150 TCR beta chains associated with cytomegalovirus. For the cohort, immune exposure information was limited to CMV serostatus. Only TCR beta chains were sequenced in this cohort, and the absence of alpha or paired-chain data limited detectable features. The 87-base-pair reads could not distinguish some IMGT-functional V segments, including TRBV6-2 and TRBV6-3, so those segments were excluded. A later analysis reported that several top co-occurrence clusters appeared linked to parvovirus B19, influenza, CMV and Epstein-Barr virus. A cluster of highly shared sequence variants was judged likely to be a technical artifact of the sequencing pipeline. A further reported finding was that TCR beta sequences accurately predicted the HLA-A and HLA-B alleles for most subjects in the first cohort. In a later analysis, HLA-associated TCR beta chains showed more clonal expansion and lower generation probabilities than non-associated chains that were equally common. In a later genetic analysis, a missense DCLRE1C variant was associated with V-gene and J-gene trimming of TCR beta chains, and the association was replicated in an independent cohort. Most CMV-associated TCR beta chains appeared to be HLA-restricted in a later analysis, and the HLA associations seemed to be driven largely by CMV exposure. In a later analysis, about 17,000 TCR beta sequences were associated with specific HLA alleles at a false discovery rate of 0.05. Because counts were too low, around 18 rarely observed V segments, including chromosome 9 orphons, were left out of the earlier analysis of 500 to 650 of the donors. Linkage disequilibrium might explain the correlated functional status among segregating V segments, but an unknown experimental factor could not be excluded.

Library prep was done by the immunoSEQ multiplex PCR assay. The multiplex PCR relied on a mix of 60 forward primers for TCR Vbeta segments and 13 reverse primers for TCR Jbeta segments. Amplification of the CDR3 region of rearranged TCR beta genes was performed with a multiplex PCR assay on genomic DNA. On the Illumina HiSeq System, the amplified TCR beta libraries were sequenced as 87-base-pair reads. As for the authors' bioinformatics: A later analysis counted 65 million to 90 million unique TCR beta chains across the 650 to 700 repertoires, and 10 million to 11 million of these chains were shared by at least two donors. Raw reads were error-corrected and collapsed into unique sequences with a nearest-neighbor algorithm that merged closely related sequences to remove PCR and sequencing errors. Alignment of CDR3 sequences to IMGT reference sequences was used to assign V, D and J gene segments. For a sequence to be retained, a match of at least six nucleotides to both a V gene segment and a J gene segment was required. Rearrangements were classified as productive when the CDR3 lacked stop codons and remained in frame with V and J, and all other rearrangements were classified as non-productive. CDR3 was defined according to IMGT convention as the region running from the second conserved V-encoded cysteine to the conserved J-encoded phenylalanine. The earlier analysis of 500 to 750 of the donors excluded any sequence lacking an unambiguous match to a single V gene segment. In an earlier analysis of around 590 of the donors, a V segment was called functional when productive rearrangements were above 56.7%, and segregating when the standard deviation between donors exceeded 5%. A statistical classification framework was built to diagnose cytomegalovirus status from the catalog of TCR beta chain sequences. V and J gene assignment, in a later analysis, came from comparing TCR nucleotide sequences with IMGT/GENE-DB human TR gene sequences. The TCRdist pipeline was used in a later analysis to assign CDR3 sequences and most-parsimonious VDJ recombination scenarios. In a later analysis, each TCR beta chain was defined by its CDR3 amino acid sequence together with its V-gene family, and reads lacking a unique V-gene family were excluded. As a way to deal with suspected cross-contamination and a sequencing artifact, a later analysis dropped approximately 570 nucleotide sequences that were highly shared and had low generation probability. For each public chain, a later analysis derived a clonal expansion index from normalized ranks of inferred template counts within each repertoire. A later analysis computed generation probabilities with a VDJ recombination model fitted to out-of-frame rearrangements, and checked the results against IGoR. In a later analysis, TCR-TCR, TCR-HLA and TCR-CMV co-occurrence was scored with hypergeometric tests, and a repertoire-size bias correction was applied to TCR pairs. To estimate false discovery rates, a later analysis permuted the HLA or CMV assignments 20 times. A later analysis grouped co-occurring TCRs with DBSCAN, adding TCRdist sequence similarity when clustering within HLA-allele-positive subsets. For co-occurrence clustering, repertoires with fewer than 30,000 or more than 120,000 public chains were excluded, along with roughly 5 repertoires with anomalous nucleotide sharing. TCRdb obtained this table from immuneACCESS and retained in-frame rearrangements with V and J assigned. These tables miss some clones; where compared with another copy, unresolved V genes account for less than half of the shortfall, and the remainder is unexplained. That table furnishes V, J and clone size, whereas the DNA furnished D and trimming. This sample gives about 150,000 clones in total; roughly 82% of them show up just once. The ten top clones hold around 6.6% of the sample.

A remark on this clone: The specificity of this receptor is unknown. No much larger clonotype is one base removed from it; base qualities were not supplied.

V is clipped by 0 bases and J by 2 bases, and the sequence between their germline boundaries is 9 bases long. The CDR3, cysteine through phenylalanine, is 14 amino acids long. Left in the record is the CDR3 DNA by itself, 42 bases read in frame from the first base. The germline V gene (reference sequence) sets CDR1 to GTSNPN and CDR2 to SVGIG. The cohort was made up of 650 to 700 healthy bone marrow donors. All cohort members were sampled while nominally healthy, although unrecorded immune exposures were likely present. The donor was CMV seropositive and was included in the group of 270 or so seropositive cohort members. Each donor provided a peripheral blood sample, and peripheral blood mononuclear cells were used for TCR beta sequencing. The Qiagen DNeasy Blood Extraction Kit was used to extract genomic DNA from the blood cell samples.

The chain was built from TRBV30 and TRBJ2-3; the D gene lacks a confident call. Sequencing was performed on PBMCs. The receptor comes from a woman in her forties or fifties in good health and CMV-seropositive. The nucleotides read TGTGCCTGGAGTGTACAGAAACTCACAGATACGCAGTATTTT. It encodes CAWSVQKLTDTQYF.